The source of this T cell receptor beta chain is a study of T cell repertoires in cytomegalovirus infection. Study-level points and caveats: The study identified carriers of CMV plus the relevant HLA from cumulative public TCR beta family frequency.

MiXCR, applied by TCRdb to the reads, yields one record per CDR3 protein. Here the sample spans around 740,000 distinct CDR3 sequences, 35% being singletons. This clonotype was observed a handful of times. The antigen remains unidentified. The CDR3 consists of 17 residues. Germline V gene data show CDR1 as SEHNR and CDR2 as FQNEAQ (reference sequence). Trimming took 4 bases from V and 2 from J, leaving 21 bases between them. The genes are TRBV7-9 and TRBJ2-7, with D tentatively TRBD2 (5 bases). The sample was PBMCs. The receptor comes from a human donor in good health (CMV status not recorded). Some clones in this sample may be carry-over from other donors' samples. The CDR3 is CASSSDGVNSRTYEQYF. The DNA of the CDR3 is TGTGCCAGCAGCTCGGACGGGGTCAACTCCAGGACCTACGAGCAGTACTTC.